This T cell receptor (beta chain) was recovered during a study of blood T cells in healthy people across ages. This clonotype showed up just a few times. PCR was performed a second time for about 6 to 11 cycles using a sample-barcoded 5' primer and a J-beta primer mix. A single record per CDR3 protein comes from TCRdb applying MiXCR to the 5' RACE reads. Altogether 600,000 to 1,000,000 distinct CDR3 sequences are present, approximately 25% being singletons, with the ten largest covering 3% to 4.5%. This CDR3 comprises 17 residues. Per germline, CDR1 SEHNR and CDR2 FQNEAQ (reference sequence). V gave up 2 bases and J gave up 1 base; unmatched junction bases: 8. This same sample was also part of a study on T cells of mothers and their children. This second study says: At approximately 1.4 ug per 15 ul, all of the extracted RNA went into cDNA synthesis.

This rearrangement joins TRBV7-9 to TRBJ2-3; 8 bases match TRBD2. The sequence derives from a boy aged 10-17 years in good health. Sequenced input: blood. The DNA for the CDR3 is TGTGCCAGCAGCTTACCTAATCTGACTAGCGGCACAGATACGCAGTATTTT. Translating it yields CASSLPNLTSGTDTQYF.